Following are 30 T cell receptor beta chains from one sample sequenced in a study of blood T cells in healthy people across ages (dated by TCRdb to 2014 to 2015). The method behind the library was 5' RACE. For sequencing, an Illumina HiSeq 2500 was employed. The second PCR ran for roughly 7 to 11 cycles and used a J-beta primer mix along with a sample-barcoded 5' primer. The raw public reads went through TCRdb reprocessing: fastp at Q25, MiXCR clone calling, in-frame beta chains kept. All rows with the same CDR3 protein become a single entry with the most common DNA and genes. This sample has about 600,000 distinct CDR3 sequences in its table, and 40% to 50% of those were observed once. Around 23% of the sample is in the top ten clones. Sequences were obtained from blood. The source is a man older than 75 in good health.

The chain carries TRBV9 and TRBJ2-7, with 7 bases that match TRBD2. The V and J ends lost 4 bases and 6 bases, in that order; junction bases with no gene match: 10. The CDR3 covers 14 residues. Germline V lookup: CDR1 SGDLS, CDR2 YYNGEE. CDR3 sequence: CASSPGLELAEQYF. The CDR3 DNA sequence: TGTGCCAGCAGCCCAGGACTAGAGTTGGCCGAGCAGTACTTC.

This rearrangement joins TRBV2 to TRBJ1-4, with a possible D match to TRBD1 (5 bases). Germline-derived CDR1 and CDR2 are SNHLY and FYNNEI. This CDR3 comprises 12 residues. V was trimmed by 3 bases and J by 11 bases, leaving 10 bases between them. The CDR3 sequence: CASSEGVGKLFF. DNA for the CDR3: TGTGCCAGCAGTGAGGGGGTGGGGAAACTGTTTTTT.

In DNA form, the CDR3 reads TGTGCCAGCAGTTCCCGACAGGGCCGAGAGACCCAGTACTTC. The encoded protein is CASSSRQGRETQYF. The chain carries TRBV12-3 or TRBV12-4 and TRBJ2-5; TRBD1 matches 7 bases. Germline trimming cut 4 bases from V and 4 bases from J; bases unmatched to any gene: 6. The CDR3 consists of 14 residues.

This clonotype was detected a few times. V is TRBV7-9 and J is TRBJ1-2; tentative D call: TRBD1 (5 bases). Looked up from germline, CDR1 is SEHNR and CDR2 is FQNEAQ (reference sequence). This CDR3 has 14 amino acids. Trimming removed 3 bases at V and 0 bases at J, with 8 bases between. CDR3: CASSLGGANYGYTF. DNA of the CDR3: TGTGCCAGCAGCTTGGGGGGAGCTAACTATGGCTACACCTTC.

The gene calls are TRBV3-1 and TRBJ2-6; D unclear. Trimming took 4 bases from V and 0 from J, leaving 19 bases between them. The length of the CDR3 is 19 residues. Germline-derived CDR1 and CDR2 are LGHDT and YNNKEL (reference sequence). The CDR3 protein is CASSLAGGPALSGANVLTF. The CDR3 nucleotides are TGTGCCAGCAGCCTCGCAGGCGGTCCCGCTCTCTCTGGGGCCAACGTCCTGACTTTC.

V usage is TRBV12-3 or TRBV12-4 and J usage is TRBJ1-1, with TRBD1 as a possible D gene (5 bases). The length of the CDR3 is 16 residues. Trimming left V 8 bases short and J 2 bases short, with 21 bases between. CDR3 in DNA: TGTGCCAGCGGGGCAGAGGGCCTACTTGCCAACACTGAAGCTTTCTTT. Its translation is CASGAEGLLANTEAFF.

This rearrangement joins TRBV20-1 to TRBJ1-1; 9 bases map to TRBD1. Germline V gene data show CDR1 as DFQATT and CDR2 as SNEGSKA (reference sequence). This CDR3 comprises 15 residues. Germline trimming cut 5 bases from V and 3 bases from J; bases unmatched to any gene: 10. CDR3 residues: CSAGGGTGKDTEAFF. CDR3 DNA: TGCAGTGCTGGAGGGGGGACAGGGAAGGACACTGAAGCTTTCTTT.

Only a few counts were recorded for this clonotype. The chain carries TRBV20-1 and TRBJ2-3, with TRBD2 matching over 10 bases. The V gene's germline CDR1 is DFQATT and CDR2 SNEGSKA (reference sequence). CDR3 length equals 16 residues. Trimming took 4 bases from V and 1 from J; bases not matched to a gene: 8. CDR3 protein: CSANHLAGGRTDTQYF. The CDR3 DNA is TGCAGTGCTAACCACTTAGCGGGGGGCCGCACAGATACGCAGTATTTT.

This clonotype was seen a few times. A read error may account for a junction end that differs from germline. The chain has TRBV7-7 and TRBJ2-2, with D uncertain. This CDR3 region has 14 residues. The germline CDR1 and CDR2 sequences are SSHAT and FNYEAQ (reference sequence). CDR3 bases: TGTGCTAGCAGCTTAGCCCCCGTTACCGGGGAGCTGTTTTTT. Translation: CASSLAPVTGELFF.

The chain recombines TRBV6-5 with TRBJ1-6; perhaps TRBD1 as D (5 bases). Per germline, CDR1 MNHEY and CDR2 SVGAGI. The CDR3 loop spans 13 amino acids. The V and J ends lost 8 bases and 7 bases respectively, with 12 bases between them. CDR3 bases: TGTGCCAGCCGTCGGGGGAAGAATTCACCCCTCCACTTT. This encodes CASRRGKNSPLHF.

Only a few counts were recorded for this clonotype. The chain recombines TRBV20-1 with TRBJ2-4; 9 positions match TRBD2. CDR3 size: 18 residues. Germline V lookup: CDR1 DFQATT, CDR2 SNEGSKA (reference sequence). The ends lost 1 base at V and 2 bases at J; junction bases unmatched: 12. CDR3 region: CSARAPSGASGSKNIQYF. CDR3 bases: TGCAGTGCTAGAGCCCCTAGCGGGGCATCTGGGTCCAAAAACATTCAGTACTTC.

The chain carries TRBV7-9 and TRBJ1-1; a possible D gene is TRBD1 (5 bases). Trimming left V 1 base short and J 6 bases short, with 15 bases between. The CDR3 covers 15 residues. Germline assignment: CDR1 SEHNR and CDR2 FQNEAQ (reference sequence). The CDR3 loop is CASSLVSGFVAEAFF. In DNA form, the CDR3 reads TGTGCCAGCAGCTTAGTTTCAGGGTTCGTCGCTGAAGCTTTCTTT.

This chain connects TRBV20-1 to TRBJ2-4; weak D call: TRBD1 (5 bases). Germline CDR1 is DFQATT and CDR2 is SNEGSKA (reference sequence). Deletions cut 3 bases from V and 7 bases from J, with 10 bases between. The CDR3 is 12 residues long. CDR3 in amino acids: CSARGLPNIQYF. CDR3 in DNA: TGCAGTGCTAGGGGGCTTCCGAACATTCAGTACTTC.

This clonotype is a singleton in its sample. The chain couples TRBV7-2 to TRBJ1-4; D not certain. This CDR3 comprises 15 residues. Germline values: CDR1 SGHTA, CDR2 FQGNSA. V shed 5 bases and J shed 0 bases, with 10 bases lying between them. The CDR3 loop is CASSREGPTNEKLFF. CDR3 coding DNA: TGTGCCAGCAGCAGAGAGGGTCCAACTAATGAAAAACTGTTTTTT. The full variable domain, its missing parts supplied by reference TRBV7-2 and TRBJ1-4, is GAGVSQSPSNKVTEKGKDVELRCDPISGHTALYWYRQSLGQGLEFLIYFQGNSAPDKSGLPSDRFSAERTGGSVSTLTIQRTQQEDSAVYLCASSREGPTNEKLFFGSGTQLSVL.

V usage is TRBV2 and J usage is TRBJ1-2; D unclear. V was cut by 6 bases and J by 8 bases, with 10 bases left in between. The CDR3 is made up of 11 amino acids. Germline values: CDR1 SNHLY, CDR2 FYNNEI. In DNA form, the CDR3 reads TGTGCCAGCAGCCCTTGGCGAGGCTACACCTTC. Translated: CASSPWRGYTF.

This clonotype was seen only a few times. The chain employs TRBV5-1 and TRBJ2-1; D ambiguous. V shed 0 bases and J shed 4 bases, with 14 bases lying between them. This CDR3 comprises 16 residues. Germline loops: CDR1 SGHRS, CDR2 YFSETQ. In DNA form, the CDR3 reads TGCGCCAGCAGCTTGGTTAAGTCGGTCGGGTACAATGAGCAGTTCTTC. Translating it yields CASSLVKSVGYNEQFF.

This clonotype was seen only a few times. This chain joins TRBV20-1 and TRBJ2-5; TRBD2 agrees at 9 bases. Per germline, CDR1 DFQATT and CDR2 SNEGSKA (reference sequence). This CDR3 is built from 12 residues. In DNA form, the CDR3 reads TGCAGCCAACTAGCGGGCCAAGAGACCCAGTACTTC. Translated, it gives CSQLAGQETQYF.

The rearrangement uses TRBV28 and TRBJ2-5, with TRBD2 identical over 10 bases. Judging by the DNA end, TRBJ2-7 fits better; the J call may be wrong. The CDR3 has 12 residues. CDR1 and CDR2 from the germline V gene are MDHEN and SYDVKM. CDR3 residues: CATSGRPYEQYF. In DNA form, the CDR3 reads TGTGCCACTAGCGGGAGACCGTACGAGCAGTACTTC.

This clonotype showed up many times. The V call is TRBV29-1, the J call TRBJ2-7; a possible D gene is TRBD1 (5 bases). V shed 4 bases and J shed 5 bases, with 12 bases lying between them. Germline lookup yields CDR1 SQVTM and CDR2 ANQGSEA. The CDR3 is 12 amino acids. The CDR3 bases are TGCAGCGTTGGTTCATACAGGAACGAGCAGTACTTC. It yields the protein CSVGSYRNEQYF.

A single count supports this clonotype. Because the CDR3 is missing its conserved closing phenylalanine or tryptophan, this is likely a read error. This chain links TRBV6-1 with TRBJ2-7; 7 bases match TRBD1. The CDR3 extends over 14 amino acids. Trimming removed 3 bases from V and 0 bases from J; junction bases left unmatched: 2. CDR1 is MNHNS, CDR2 SASEGT, per germline. In nucleotides, the CDR3 is TGTGCCAGCAGTGAGGCAGGGGGCTCCTACGAGCAGTACTAC. This encodes CASSEAGGSYEQYY.

J is TRBJ1-2 and V is TRBV20-1; D perhaps matches TRBD1 (6 bases). The CDR3 has 13 amino acids. The V end was cut by 6 bases, the J end by 5 bases, with 16 bases between. The germline CDR1 and CDR2 sequences are DFQATT and SNEGSKA (reference sequence). The CDR3 region is CSATGRPIYGYTF. Here the CDR3 DNA reads TGCAGTGCAACAGGGCGCCCAATATATGGCTACACCTTC.

The chain is built from TRBV7-2 and TRBJ2-4; 14 nucleotides agree with TRBD2. The better agreement between TRBJ2-5 and the DNA end casts doubt on the J call. This CDR3 is 15 amino acids long. Looked up from germline, CDR1 is SGHTA and CDR2 is FQGNSA. CDR3 bases: TGTGCCAGCAGCTTCGGGACTAGCGGGGGAGAGACCCAGTACTTC. Translating gives CASSFGTSGGETQYF.

The table lists this clonotype with a few counts. V is TRBV7-2 and J is TRBJ1-6; D call uncertain. Per germline, CDR1 SGHTA and CDR2 FQGNSA. This CDR3 region has 14 residues. Trimming removed 0 bases from V and 6 bases from J, with 6 bases in between. The CDR3 protein is CASSLASVNSPLHF. CDR3 in DNA: TGTGCCAGCAGCTTAGCTTCAGTTAATTCACCCCTCCACTTT.

This chain links TRBV7-2 with TRBJ1-6, with a possible D match to TRBD1 (5 bases). The CDR3 contains 15 residues. The V gene lost 1 base and the J gene lost 10 bases, with 14 bases spanning the gap. Germline V CDR1 and CDR2: SGHTA, FQGNSA. The CDR3, as DNA: TGTGCCAGCAGCTTAGTACCGGGGGGTCAATCACCCCTCCACTTT. Translating it yields CASSLVPGGQSPLHF.

This sequence joins TRBV2 and TRBJ2-2; no clear D. Trimming left V 10 bases short and J 3 bases short, with 9 bases between. Germline values: CDR1 SNHLY, CDR2 FYNNEI. CDR3 size: 12 residues. Here the CDR3 DNA reads TGTGCCACTGCGACTGACACCGGGGAGCTGTTTTTT. Translated: CATATDTGELFF.

This sequence joins TRBV6-2 or TRBV6-3 and TRBJ2-3, with TRBD1 as a possible D gene (6 bases). The CDR3 totals 12 residues. CDR1 is MNHEY, CDR2 SVGEGT, per germline. V shed 7 bases and J shed 3 bases, with 8 bases lying between them. The CDR3 here is CASNTGTDTQYF. In nucleotides, the CDR3 is TGTGCCAGCAACACAGGGACAGATACGCAGTATTTT.

This clonotype was picked up many times. V gene TRBV7-9 combines with J gene TRBJ2-1; D is perhaps TRBD1 or TRBD2 (5 bases each). This CDR3 has 16 amino acids. V lost 4 bases and J 0 bases, leaving 13 bases between the germline ends. Germline-derived CDR1 and CDR2 are SEHNR and FQNEAQ (reference sequence). CDR3 DNA sequence: TGTGCCAGCAGCTCCTTGACAGCGGCCTCCTACAATGAGCAGTTCTTC. It is translated as CASSSLTAASYNEQFF.

This clonotype was seen a few times. The chain couples TRBV30 to TRBJ2-7; no clear D gene. Germline lookup yields CDR1 GTSNPN and CDR2 SVGIG (reference sequence). This CDR3 has 13 residues. V dropped 1 base and J dropped 2 bases, with 9 bases sitting between them. CDR3 residues: CAWSENSPYEQYF. Written as DNA, the CDR3 is TGTGCCTGGAGTGAGAACAGTCCCTACGAGCAGTACTTC. Combining the CDR3 with reference TRBV30 and TRBJ2-7 gives the whole variable domain SQTIHQWPATLVQPVGSPLSLECTVEGTSNPNLYWYRQAAGRGLQLLFYSVGIGQISSEVPQNLSASRPQDRQFILSSKKLLLSDSGFYLCAWSENSPYEQYFGPGTRLTVT.

This rearrangement joins TRBV4-3 to TRBJ2-1; 9 nucleotides align to TRBD2. This CDR3 contains 17 residues. J lost 12 bases, V lost 0 bases, and 15 bases had no gene match. Germline CDR1 and CDR2: LGHNA and YSLEER. This CDR3 is CASSQDLRASGVGGQFF. Written as DNA, the CDR3 is TGCGCCAGCAGCCAAGATCTTAGGGCTAGCGGGGTGGGAGGGCAGTTCTTC.

V gene TRBV5-1 combines with J gene TRBJ2-4, with D perhaps TRBD1 (5 bases). CDR3 length equals 14 residues. V was cut by 0 bases and J by 5 bases, with 9 bases left in between. Per the germline V gene, CDR1 is SGHRS and CDR2 is YFSETQ. CDR3 in DNA: TGCGCCAGCAGCTTGGGGGGCGCCCAAAACATTCAGTACTTC. This translates into CASSLGGAQNIQYF.